The 25 T cell receptor beta chains below were found in one sample sequenced in a study of beta chain features in type 1 diabetes. The entirety of the isolated RNA underwent reverse transcription, so expressed TCRB transcripts were sequenced. Using immunoSEQ multiplex PCR, the repertoire was profiled, and TCRdb retains in-frame clones only, with some absent. The table has hundreds of thousands of clones, roughly 8% seen once. The specimen was central memory CD4+ T cells from blood. These receptors were taken from a woman aged 18-29 years in good health.

A few counts support this clone. The chain links TRBV5-1 to TRBJ2-5; 10 nucleotides match TRBD2. The CDR3 is made up of 15 amino acids. J was trimmed by 5 bases and V by 0 bases; bases with no gene match: 4. In germline, CDR1 is SGHRS, CDR2 YFSETQ. The CDR3 region has the DNA TGCGCCAGCAGCTTGGGGGGACTAGCGATGGAGACCCAGTACTTC. This encodes CASSLGGLAMETQYF.

The table lists this clone with a few counts. The chain employs TRBV2 and TRBJ2-1, with D perhaps matching TRBD2 (5 bases). The CDR3 consists of 12 residues. The germline CDR1 and CDR2 sequences are SNHLY and FYNNEI. Between the trimmed V and J ends, which lost 2 bases and 8 bases, there was a span of 7 bases. The CDR3 sequence is CASSERRDEQFF. The CDR3 DNA reads as TGTGCCAGCAGTGAACGGCGGGATGAGCAGTTCTTC.

Points on this clone: Additional DNA sequences in this sample encode the identical CDR3. The V gene is TRBV29-1, the J gene TRBJ1-2; 7 nucleotides align to TRBD1. The CDR3 is made up of 14 amino acids. Germline CDR1 SQVTM, CDR2 ANQGSEA. V trimming: 3 bases; J trimming: 5 bases; junction bases outside the gene matches: 9. CDR3 nucleotide sequence: TGCAGCGTTGAGGGGAGGGGGCGAGGTTATGGCTACACCTTC. Amino acid sequence: CSVEGRGRGYGYTF.

This clone was seen more than once but under ten times. The CDR3 nucleotides read TGTGCCAGCAGCCAAGACAAGGGTTACAATGAGCAGTTCTTC. Protein sequence: CASSQDKGYNEQFF. The gene calls are TRBV4-2 and TRBJ2-1; D not resolved. The CDR3 loop spans 14 amino acids. V was cut by 0 bases and J by 4 bases, with 7 bases left in between. The germline V gene has CDR1 LGHNA and CDR2 YNFKEQ.

The table lists this clone with a few counts. This chain joins TRBV18 and TRBJ2-1; TRBD1 matches at 7 bases. The J segment lost 4 bases and the V segment lost 0 bases, leaving 0 bases of the junction unmatched. From germline, CDR1 is KGHSH and CDR2 LQKENI. This CDR3 has 14 residues. For the CDR3, the DNA is TGTGCCAGCTCACCACCGGGACAGTACAATGAGCAGTTCTTC. The encoded protein is CASSPPGQYNEQFF.

The CDR3 DNA reads TGTGCCAGCAGCCCTCGGCGGGGGAGTTCGACGGAGACCCAGTACTTC. Translated, it gives CASSPRRGSSTETQYF. This chain joins TRBV11-2 and TRBJ2-5; TRBD2 aligns across 7 bases. The CDR3 length is 16 residues. The trim removed 5 bases at V and 5 bases at J, leaving 14 bases unmatched. Germline loops: CDR1 SGHAT, CDR2 FQNNGV.

This clone occurred a few times. The chain links TRBV4-3 to TRBJ2-6; 9 bases match TRBD1. Per the germline V gene, CDR1 is LGHNA and CDR2 is YSLEER. Trimming removed 0 bases from V and 2 bases from J; junction bases left unmatched: 5. The CDR3 totals 18 residues. CDR3 sequence (DNA): TGCGCCAGCAGCCAAGATGACGGGACAGGGACTGGGGCCAACGTCCTGACTTTC. It codes for CASSQDDGTGTGANVLTF.

This clone was seen a handful of times. The chain uses TRBV7-9 and TRBJ2-7; 8 nucleotides line up with TRBD2. V was pared by 1 base and J by 3 bases, with 8 bases of the junction left unmatched. The CDR3 totals 16 residues. Germline CDR1 SEHNR, CDR2 FQNEAQ (reference sequence). In DNA form, the CDR3 reads TGTGCCAGCAGCTTAGGGGTTAGCGGGACGTTCTACGAGCAGTACTTC. Amino acid sequence: CASSLGVSGTFYEQYF.

Concerning this clone: This clone may be a read error of a much larger clone one base away. Distinct nucleotide sequences in the sample also encode this CDR3. The gene calls are TRBV7-2 and TRBJ1-2; 9 nucleotides agree with TRBD1. CDR1 and CDR2 (germline): SGHTA, FQGNSA. This CDR3 has 15 residues. Written as DNA, the CDR3 is TGTGCCAGCAGCTTAAAAGGGACAGGGTATACGGGCTACACCTTT. This gives the protein CASSLKGTGYTGYTF.

To note about this clone: The junction does not match germline at one end; this may be a read error. The chain links TRBV5-4 to TRBJ2-7; D gene ambiguous. CDR1 and CDR2 (germline): SGHNT, YYREEE (reference sequence). The CDR3 is 15 residues long. The CDR3 spells CASSQEYGDSYEQYF. CDR3 coding DNA: TGCGCCAGCAGCCAAGAATACGGCGACTCCTACGAGCAGTACTTC.

This clone was seen a handful of times. CDR3 region: CASSYQSRQYF. CDR3 nucleotide sequence: TGTGCCAGCAGTTACCAGAGCCGGCAGTATTTT. V usage is TRBV28 and J usage is TRBJ2-3; D unresolved. The CDR3 loop spans 11 amino acids. The V gene's germline CDR1 is MDHEN and CDR2 SYDVKM. V gave up 4 bases and J gave up 11 bases, with 10 bases separating them.

This clone was recorded many times. The chain links TRBV6-1 to TRBJ1-4; TRBD1 might be the D (6 bases). Trimming cost V 6 bases and J 3 bases, with 11 bases left between them. The germline V gene has CDR1 MNHNS and CDR2 SASEGT. The CDR3 extends over 14 amino acids. The CDR3 is CASRRDTPNEKLFF. The CDR3 DNA follows: TGTGCCAGCAGGCGGGACACACCTAATGAAAAACTGTTTTTT.

This clone was counted only a few times. The CDR3 region has the DNA TGTGCCAGCAGCCCTCAGACAGGGACAGGGAACAATGAGCAGTTCTTC. It encodes CASSPQTGTGNNEQFF. The V and J genes are TRBV7-8 and TRBJ2-1; 9 positions match TRBD1. Trimming removed 5 bases from V and 5 bases from J; junction bases left unmatched: 10. CDR1 and CDR2 from the germline V gene are SGHVS and FQNEAQ. This CDR3 comprises 16 residues.

This clone was found a few times. V usage is TRBV18 and J usage is TRBJ1-2; 8 positions match TRBD1. In germline, CDR1 is KGHSH, CDR2 LQKENI. V was pared by 1 base and J by 1 base, with 5 bases of the junction left unmatched. CDR3 length: 16 amino acids. The CDR3 DNA is TGTGCCAGCTCACCACTGACAGGGGCGCATAACTATGGCTACACCTTC. This gives the protein CASSPLTGAHNYGYTF.

This clone was counted only a few times. The rearrangement links TRBV25-1 to TRBJ2-5; the D call may be TRBD1 or TRBD2 (7 bases each). There are 14 residues in the CDR3. Germline assignment: CDR1 MGHDK and CDR2 SYGVNS. V gave up 7 bases and J gave up 4 bases, with 16 bases separating them. CDR3 region: CASTLAGGGETQYF. The CDR3 bases are TGTGCCAGCACTCTCGCAGGGGGGGGAGAGACCCAGTACTTC. The full variable domain, completed using reference TRBV25-1 and TRBJ2-5, is EADIYQTPRYLVIGTGKKITLECSQTMGHDKMYWYQQDPGMELHLIHYSYGVNSTEKGDLSSESTVSRIRTEHFPLTLESARPSHTSQYLCASTLAGGGETQYFGPGTRLLVL.

This clone was seen many times. The genes are TRBV2 and TRBJ1-5; possible D gene TRBD1, 5 bases. This CDR3 has 14 amino acids. Germline CDR1 reads SNHLY; CDR2 reads FYNNEI. Trimming left V 6 bases short and J 6 bases short, with 15 bases between. CDR3 sequence: CASSAGSRGQPQHF. In DNA form, the CDR3 reads TGTGCCAGCAGCGCTGGGTCAAGGGGTCAGCCCCAGCATTTT. Full variable domain (rest looked up from reference TRBV2 and TRBJ1-5): EPEVTQTPSHQVTQMGQEVILRCVPISNHLYFYWYRQILGQKVEFLVSFYNNEISEKSEIFDDQFSVERPDGSNFTLKIRSTKLEDSAMYFCASSAGSRGQPQHFGDGTRLSIL.

CDR3 loop: CASRGLAGVRNTGELFF. DNA for the CDR3: TGTGCCAGCAGGGGACTAGCGGGAGTTCGGAACACCGGGGAGCTGTTTTTT. This chain joins TRBV25-1 and TRBJ2-2, with 14 bases matching TRBD2. This CDR3 has 17 residues. Germline V gene sequence: CDR1 MGHDK, CDR2 SYGVNS. J was trimmed by 1 base and V by 6 bases; bases with no gene match: 4.

This clone has only a few counts. The CDR3, as DNA: TGTGCCAGCAGCTTATTTGGCGCGGGCGATACGCAGTATTTT. As protein: CASSLFGAGDTQYF. The chain carries TRBV7-8 and TRBJ2-3; D might be TRBD2 (5 bases). Germline-derived CDR1 and CDR2 are SGHVS and FQNEAQ. This CDR3 contains 14 residues. V was pared by 2 bases and J by 6 bases, with 12 bases between.

V gene TRBV27 combines with J gene TRBJ1-5; tentatively, D is TRBD1 (6 bases). The ends were cut back, 5 bases at V and 9 bases at J, with 20 bases in the middle. Germline V CDR1 and CDR2: MNHEY, SMNVEV (reference sequence). The CDR3 is 15 amino acids. Here the CDR3 DNA reads TGTGCCAGCAGTCCCTGGGGGGGCGACGCACGGCCCCAGCATTTT. Protein product: CASSPWGGDARPQHF.

This clone appeared many times. The chain joins TRBV5-1 to TRBJ2-1, with 7 bases identical to TRBD1. Germline trimming cut 2 bases from V and 4 bases from J; bases unmatched to any gene: 6. This CDR3 region has 15 residues. The germline gives CDR1 SGHRS, CDR2 YFSETQ. CDR3 in amino acids: CASSFGQASYNEQFF. CDR3 DNA sequence: TGCGCCAGCAGCTTTGGACAGGCGTCTTACAATGAGCAGTTCTTC.

The chain has TRBV7-3 and TRBJ2-1; 11 bases are a match to TRBD2. The CDR3 covers 18 residues. The V gene's germline CDR1 is SGHTA and CDR2 FQGTGA. V was clipped by 3 bases and J by 6 bases; unmatched bases: 13. CDR3 loop: CASSFQGLGTSGTNEQFF. In nucleotides, the CDR3 is TGTGCCAGCAGCTTTCAGGGTCTGGGGACTAGCGGTACCAATGAGCAGTTCTTC.

This chain connects TRBV19 to TRBJ2-1; 9 bases fit TRBD2. The CDR3 runs 14 residues. CDR1 is LNHDA, CDR2 SQIVND, per germline (reference sequence). V was pared by 7 bases and J by 3 bases, with 4 bases of the junction left unmatched. CDR3: CASMAGGSYNEQFF. CDR3 in DNA: TGTGCCAGTATGGCGGGAGGGAGCTACAATGAGCAGTTCTTC. The full variable domain, rest sourced from reference TRBV19 and TRBJ2-1, is DGGITQSPKYLFRKEGQNVTLSCEQNLNHDAMYWYRQDPGQGLRLIYYSQIVNDFQKGDIAEGYSVSREKKESFPLTVTSAQKNPTAFYLCASMAGGSYNEQFFGPGTRLTVL.

This clone was counted between two and nine times. The rearrangement links TRBV28 to TRBJ1-2, with a tentative D call TRBD1 (5 bases). Germline V CDR1 and CDR2: MDHEN, SYDVKM. The CDR3 is 14 residues long. V shed 6 bases and J shed 3 bases, with 14 bases lying between them. The CDR3 sequence: CASSAFRDDYGYTF. CDR3 DNA sequence: TGTGCCAGCAGCGCCTTCCGGGACGACTATGGCTACACCTTC.

The chain employs TRBV15 and TRBJ1-3; D is unresolved. Germline V gene data show CDR1 as LNHNV and CDR2 as YYDKDF (reference sequence). V was pared by 0 bases and J by 7 bases, with 7 bases between. This CDR3 spans 13 amino acids. DNA of the CDR3: TGTGCCACCAGCAGAGATCGAGGGAACACCATATATTTT. It specifies CATSRDRGNTIYF.

This clone was observed a few times. The chain recombines TRBV29-1 with TRBJ1-1; 7 bases are a match to TRBD1. CDR3 length: 13 residues. V gave up 4 bases and J gave up 6 bases; unmatched junction bases: 8. Germline V gives CDR1 SQVTM, CDR2 ANQGSEA. Here the CDR3 reads CSVGAGGVSEAFF. The CDR3 DNA reads as TGCAGCGTTGGGGCAGGGGGTGTATCTGAAGCTTTCTTT.